This T cell receptor beta chain was obtained from a study of vaccination effects on CD4 cells after COVID-19. Turning to this clone: Its antigen is unknown.

Clones were sequenced by immunoSEQ multiplex PCR, and TCRdb holds only the in-frame ones, with some missing. The data contain 13,000 to 15,000 clones, 75% of them singletons. Expansion with viral peptide pools was applied to antigen-specific CD4+ T cells by the ViraFEST assay prior to sequencing. Investigators separated out CD4+ T cells once about 10 days of culture had passed. BNT162b2 vaccine or mRNA-1273 vaccine was given to participants in two doses. Vaccinees lacked prior SARS-CoV-2 infection and tested negative for nucleocapsid antibodies. The source material was CD4+ T cells from PBMCs cultured with HCoV-NL63 spike peptides, sampled after COVID-19 vaccination. This receptor was taken from a human donor who received a COVID-19 vaccine.

For the CDR3, the DNA is TGTGCCAGCAGCCAAGTACAACCTAGCGGGGGCTCCTACGAGCAGTACTTC. Its translation: CASSQVQPSGGSYEQYF. The chain carries TRBV4-2 and TRBJ2-7, with 10 bases aligning to TRBD2. Germline values: CDR1 LGHNA, CDR2 YNFKEQ. V lost 1 base and J lost 0; bases outside the gene matches: 6. This CDR3 comprises 17 residues.